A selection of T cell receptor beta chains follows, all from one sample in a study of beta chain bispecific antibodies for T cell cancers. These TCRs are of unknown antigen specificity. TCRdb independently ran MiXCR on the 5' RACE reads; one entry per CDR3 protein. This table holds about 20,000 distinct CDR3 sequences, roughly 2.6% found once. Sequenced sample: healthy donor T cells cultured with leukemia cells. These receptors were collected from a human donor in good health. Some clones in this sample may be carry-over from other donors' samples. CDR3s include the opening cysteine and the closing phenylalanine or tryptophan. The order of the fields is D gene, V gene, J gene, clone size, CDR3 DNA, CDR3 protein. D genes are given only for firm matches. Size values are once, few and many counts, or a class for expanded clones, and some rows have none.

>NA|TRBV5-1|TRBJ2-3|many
TGCGCCAGCAGACGAGTGGGCGGACGCACAGATACGCAGTATTTT
CASRRVGGRTDTQYF
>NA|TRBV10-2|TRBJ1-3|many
TGCGCCAGCAGTGATCAGGGCACCATATATTTT
CASSDQGTIYF
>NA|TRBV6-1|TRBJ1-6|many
TGTGCCAGCGGGCCGGACAGAGTAAATTCACCCCTCCACTTT
CASGPDRVNSPLHF
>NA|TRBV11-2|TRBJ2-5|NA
TGTGCCAGCAGCTCCCTAGGGGCCGGGGTTCAAGAGACCCAGTACTTC
CASSSLGAGVQETQYF
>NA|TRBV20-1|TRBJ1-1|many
TGCAGTGCAACCTCGGAGACTGAAGCTTTCTTT
CSATSETEAFF
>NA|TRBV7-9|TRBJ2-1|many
TGTGCCAGCAGCTTTGAGTACAATGAGCAGTTCTTC
CASSFEYNEQFF
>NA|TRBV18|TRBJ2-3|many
TGTGCCAGCTCACCAGGGGTCCGGATCGAGGGGGGTACGCAGTATTTT
CASSPGVRIEGGTQYF
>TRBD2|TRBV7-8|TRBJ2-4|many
TGTGCCAGCAGCCCCTGGACTAGCCAGGACATTCAGTACTTC
CASSPWTSQDIQYF
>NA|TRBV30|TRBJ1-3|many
TGTGCCTGGGCAACTTCTACTGGAAACACCATATATTTT
CAWATSTGNTIYF
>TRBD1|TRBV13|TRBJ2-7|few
TGTGCCAGCAGCCCCGGGACAGGGCCCTACGAGCAGTACTTC
CASSPGTGPYEQYF
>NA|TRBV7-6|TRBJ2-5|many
TGTGCCAGCAGCTTAGTGGACCCGGAGCGGGAGACCCAGTACTTC
CASSLVDPERETQYF
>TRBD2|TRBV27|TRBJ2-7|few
TGTGCCAGCAACCCTACTAGCGGGGGTACCTACGAGCAGTACTTC
CASNPTSGGTYEQYF
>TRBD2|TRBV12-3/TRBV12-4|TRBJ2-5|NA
TGTGCCAGCAGTTTAGATCCTAGCGGGGGAGAGCAAGAGACCCAGTACTTC
CASSLDPSGGEQETQYF
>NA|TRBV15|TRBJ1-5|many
TGTGCCACCAGCCAACCAGGGCGTCAGCCCCAGCATTTT
CATSQPGRQPQHF
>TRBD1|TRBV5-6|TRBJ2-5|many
TGTGCCAGCAGCCTAGACAGGGGTCAAGAGACCCAGTACTTC
CASSLDRGQETQYF
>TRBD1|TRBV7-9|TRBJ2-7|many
TGTGCCAGCAGCTCTGGACAGGTCTCCTACGAGCAGTACTTC
CASSSGQVSYEQYF
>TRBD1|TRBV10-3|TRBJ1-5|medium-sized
TGTGCCATCAGTGAGGCAGGGGGGACGGGCAATCAGCCCCAGCATTTT
CAISEAGGTGNQPQHF
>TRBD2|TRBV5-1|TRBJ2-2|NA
TGCGCCAGCAGCTTGGTTGCACTAGCGGGGGGCAAGAACACCGGGGAGCTGTTTTTT
CASSLVALAGGKNTGELFF
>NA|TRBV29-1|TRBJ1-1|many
TGCAGCGTCACGGGACGGATGAACACTGAAGCTTTCTTT
CSVTGRMNTEAFF
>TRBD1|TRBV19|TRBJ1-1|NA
TGTGCCAGTAGTACCGGGACAGGGGGGACTGAAGCTTTCTTT
CASSTGTGGTEAFF
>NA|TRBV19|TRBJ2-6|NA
TGTGCCAGTAGTATGGAAGGGGCCAACGTCCTGACTTTC
CASSMEGANVLTF
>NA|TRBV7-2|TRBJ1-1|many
TGTGCCAGCAGCTTAGAGACCGTCGATGAAGCTTTCTTT
CASSLETVDEAFF
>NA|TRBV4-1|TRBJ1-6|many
TGCGCCAGCAGCCTCCAGGGAAGTTCACCCCTCCACTTT
CASSLQGSSPLHF
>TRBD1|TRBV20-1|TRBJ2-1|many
TGCAGTGCTAGAGAAGTTATCCCGGGACAGGGGAATGGCAATGAGCAGTTCTTC
CSAREVIPGQGNGNEQFF